A few counts support the clone carrying this T cell receptor (beta chain). Antigen: not known. These data originate in a study of T-cell reconstitution after alpha-beta-depleted transplantation in children. Study-wide results and limits: For some patients, TCRbeta diversity was high at day 60 because of recipient T cells and thymic progenitors that survived. The authors attributed T-cell counts and diversity one year after transplant mostly to newly produced T cells. Several hundred expanded graft clones reportedly supplied alpha-beta T cells about two months after transplant.

Preparation of the TCRbeta library was carried out with unique molecular identifiers. TCRdb itself ran the PCR reads through MiXCR, one entry per CDR3 protein. The repertoire holds 250,000 to 300,000 distinct CDR3 sequences, with less than 9.5% as singletons. This sample comprised peripheral blood, obtained 360 days after TCRalphabeta/CD19-depleted stem cell transplant. This receptor was obtained from a female patient aged 2-15 years who had a stem cell transplant for Fanconi anemia, so the T cells may come from the graft donor.

Here the CDR3 DNA reads TGTGCCAGCAGTGGCCCAAGGGAACAGACTGCTGCCTATGGCTACACCTTC. It encodes CASSGPREQTAAYGYTF. The V gene is TRBV2, the J gene TRBJ1-2, with D unclear. This CDR3 is 17 amino acids long. Germline V CDR1 and CDR2: SNHLY, FYNNEI. The V and J ends lost 4 bases and 4 bases respectively, with 22 bases between them.